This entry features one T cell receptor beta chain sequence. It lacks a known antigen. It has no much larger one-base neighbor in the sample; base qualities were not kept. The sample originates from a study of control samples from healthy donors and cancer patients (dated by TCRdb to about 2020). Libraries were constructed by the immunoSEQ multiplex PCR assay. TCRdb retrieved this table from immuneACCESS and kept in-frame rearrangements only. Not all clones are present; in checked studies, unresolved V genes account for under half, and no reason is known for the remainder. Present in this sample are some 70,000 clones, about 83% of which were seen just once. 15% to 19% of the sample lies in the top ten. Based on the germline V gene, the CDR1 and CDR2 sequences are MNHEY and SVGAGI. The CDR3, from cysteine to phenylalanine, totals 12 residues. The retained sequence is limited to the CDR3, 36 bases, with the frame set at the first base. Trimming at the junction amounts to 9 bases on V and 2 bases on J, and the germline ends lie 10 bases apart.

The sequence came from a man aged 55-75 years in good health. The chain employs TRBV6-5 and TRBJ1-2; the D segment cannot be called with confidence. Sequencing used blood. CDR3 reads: CASNRGNYGYTF. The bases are TGTGCCAGTAATCGAGGGAACTATGGCTACACCTTC.